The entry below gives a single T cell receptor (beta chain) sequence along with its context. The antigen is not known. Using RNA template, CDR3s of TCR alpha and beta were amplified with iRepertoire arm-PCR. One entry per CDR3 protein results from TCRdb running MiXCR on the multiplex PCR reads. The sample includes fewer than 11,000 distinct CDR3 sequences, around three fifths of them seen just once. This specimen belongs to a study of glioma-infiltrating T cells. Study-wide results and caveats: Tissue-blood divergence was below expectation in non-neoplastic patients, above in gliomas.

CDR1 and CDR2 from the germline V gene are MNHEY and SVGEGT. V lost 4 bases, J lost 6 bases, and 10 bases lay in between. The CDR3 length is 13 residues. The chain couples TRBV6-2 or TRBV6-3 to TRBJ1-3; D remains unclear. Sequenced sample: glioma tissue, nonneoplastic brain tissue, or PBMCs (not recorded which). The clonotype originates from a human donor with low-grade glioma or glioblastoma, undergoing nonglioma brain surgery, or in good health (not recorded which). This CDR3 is CASSWGVINTIYF. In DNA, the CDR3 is TGTGCCAGCAGTTGGGGTGTCATAAACACCATATATTTT.